This record concerns one TCR beta chain sequence. Per the germline V gene, CDR1 is SNHLY and CDR2 is FYNNEI. J lost 3 bases, V lost 4 bases, and 0 bases had no gene match. This CDR3 is built from 13 residues. Those who participated ranged in age from 18 to 89 years and resided in approximately 23 US areas. Generated by immunoSEQ multiplex PCR, the TCRdb table keeps only in-frame clones and is missing some. The sample lists some 270,000 clones, approximately 88% seen once, with less than 2% in the top ten. This sample was taken from a study of blood T cell repertoires in COVID-19. The receptor comes from a middle-aged woman who had recovered from COVID-19. The rearrangement links TRBV2 to TRBJ2-7; 10 nucleotides line up with TRBD2. The sample taken for sequencing was PBMCs or T cells enriched from blood (not recorded which). CDR3 bases: TGTGCCAGCAGTGGGACTAGCGGCTACGAGCAGTACTTC. It is translated as CASSGTSGYEQYF.